This T cell receptor beta chain is drawn from a study of cytomegalovirus exposure and HLA in healthy donors. The study's findings and limits: Earlier analysis looked at TCR beta V segments, and most were productive about 87% or about 30% of the time.

Primers for the PCR totalled 60 Vbeta and 13 Jbeta. TCRdb's copy holds only in-frame clones and misses some; the assay was immunoSEQ multiplex PCR. The sample includes about 160,000 clones, 60% to 85% of them seen just once. As for this clone: What it binds is unknown.

The germline gives CDR1 SGHVS, CDR2 FNYEAQ. The V and J ends lost 5 bases and 8 bases, in that order; junction bases with no gene match: 11. CDR3 length: 15 residues. Specimen: PBMCs. The clonotype comes from a woman aged 50 to 60 in good health and CMV-seropositive. The chain links TRBV7-6 to TRBJ1-5; 8 nucleotides align to TRBD1. Here the CDR3 reads CASSPKAGGREPQHF. The CDR3 coding sequence is TGTGCCAGCAGCCCCAAGGCAGGGGGCAGGGAGCCCCAGCATTTT. Looking up the rest from reference TRBV7-6 and TRBJ1-5 gives the full variable domain: GAGVSQSPRYKVTKRGQDVALRCDPISGHVSLYWYRQALGQGPEFLTYFNYEAQQDKSGLPNDRFSAERPEGSISTLTIQRTEQRDSAMYRCASSPKAGGREPQHFGDGTRLSIL.